The 18 T cell receptor beta chains presented below share a single source sample, sequenced in a study of cytomegalovirus exposure and HLA in healthy donors. The PCR made use of 60 Vbeta and 13 Jbeta primers. The method was immunoSEQ multiplex PCR; TCRdb's version includes in-frame clones alone and lacks a portion of them. The table lists under 200,000 clones, about 80% of them singletons. The sequenced sample consisted of PBMCs. These receptors all stem from a man younger than 40 in good health and CMV-seronegative.

The rearrangement links TRBV20-1 to TRBJ2-7; 7 bases fit TRBD2. Germline CDR1 and CDR2: DFQATT and SNEGSKA (reference sequence). The trim removed 7 bases at V and 6 bases at J, leaving 6 bases unmatched. CDR3 length: 11 amino acids. The CDR3 DNA sequence: TGCAGTGTCGGGACTACCCCCGAGCAGTACTTC. Its translation: CSVGTTPEQYF.

V is TRBV2 and J is TRBJ2-3; D might be TRBD1 (6 bases). V lost 0 bases, J lost 4 bases, and 14 bases lay in between. The CDR3 loop spans 16 amino acids. Germline V gene sequence: CDR1 SNHLY, CDR2 FYNNEI. The CDR3, as DNA: TGTGCCAGCAGTGAAGCGCAGGGGTTTGGCGCAGATACGCAGTATTTT. As protein: CASSEAQGFGADTQYF.

In its sample, this clone was seen a few times. The chain couples TRBV6-5 to TRBJ2-5, with TRBD1 as a possible D gene (5 bases). The CDR3 sequence is 12 residues long. V lost 5 bases and J 7 bases, leaving 11 bases between the germline ends. Germline-derived CDR1 and CDR2 are MNHEY and SVGAGI. The CDR3 reads CASSRGIGTQYF. Written as DNA, the CDR3 is TGTGCCAGCAGTAGGGGCATTGGGACCCAGTACTTC.

This clone was recorded only once. The rearrangement links TRBV2 to TRBJ2-3, with a weak D call TRBD1 (6 bases). Germline V gene lookup returns CDR1 SNHLY and CDR2 FYNNEI. This CDR3 is 14 amino acids long. Trimming removed 8 bases at V and 7 bases at J, with 19 bases between. The CDR3 loop reads CASVTGHGANTQYF. The CDR3 DNA reads as TGTGCCAGCGTTACAGGGCATGGAGCGAATACGCAGTATTTT.

The CDR3, as DNA: TGTGCCAGCAGCTTAGCGATGGGGCGGGGGGGCCTGGAGACCCAGTACTTC. Its protein product is CASSLAMGRGGLETQYF. The chain carries TRBV7-2 and TRBJ2-5, with TRBD2 matching 9 bases. Trimming cost V 0 bases and J 5 bases; bases outside gene matches: 10. This CDR3 has 17 residues. Germline V gene lookup returns CDR1 SGHTA and CDR2 FQGNSA.

This chain uses TRBV23-1 with TRBJ2-1, with D maybe TRBD1 (5 bases). TRBV23-1 counts as an open reading frame of uncertain function. The CDR3 is 14 residues long. The V gene lost 5 bases and the J gene lost 2 bases, with 10 bases spanning the gap. CDR3 coding DNA: TGCGCCAGCAGTTGGGGCAGTACCTACAATGAGCAGTTCTTC. It specifies CASSWGSTYNEQFF.

This chain uses TRBV28 with TRBJ2-7, with 10 bases matching TRBD2. CDR1 is MDHEN and CDR2 is SYDVKM in the germline V gene. This CDR3 is 17 amino acids long. V lost 7 bases, J lost 0 bases, and 12 bases stayed unmatched. CDR3 coding DNA: TGTGCCAGCATGGAGCGGGGGGGATTTAGGAGCTCCTACGAGCAGTACTTC. Encoded protein: CASMERGGFRSSYEQYF.

The chain is built from TRBV7-8 and TRBJ2-3; 7 bases align to TRBD1. V lost 4 bases and J lost 3; bases outside the gene matches: 7. This CDR3 has 15 residues. Germline CDR1 is SGHVS and CDR2 is FQNEAQ. The CDR3 sequence: CASSSLRGWTDTQYF. DNA of the CDR3: TGTGCCAGCAGCTCGCTCAGGGGGTGGACAGATACGCAGTATTTT.

This sequence joins TRBV6-1 and TRBJ1-2; 10 bases line up with TRBD1. The junction had 5 bases not matched to a gene; V was cut back by 6 bases and J by 4 bases. CDR1 MNHNS and CDR2 SASEGT come from the germline V gene. The CDR3 spans 14 residues. CDR3 DNA: TGTGCCAGCAGAGTGACAGGGGGCGGCTATGGCTACACCTTC. Translated, it gives CASRVTGGGYGYTF.

The genes are TRBV10-1 and TRBJ2-7; 7 nucleotides agree with TRBD2. Looked up from germline, CDR1 is WNHNN and CDR2 is SYGVQD (reference sequence). The CDR3 runs to 14 residues. With V trimmed by 10 bases and J by 0 bases, 9 bases remained unmatched. The CDR3: CATPGRPSSYEQYF. Written as DNA, the CDR3 is TGCGCCACCCCCGGGAGGCCGAGCTCCTACGAGCAGTACTTC.

The V call is TRBV5-1, the J call TRBJ2-3; D possibly corresponds to TRBD2 (6 bases). Trimming removed 0 bases at V and 3 bases at J, with 11 bases between. Germline assignment: CDR1 SGHRS and CDR2 YFSETQ. The CDR3 contains 15 residues. CDR3: CASSLVGSGTDTQYF. The CDR3 DNA is TGCGCCAGCAGCTTGGTCGGGAGTGGGACAGATACGCAGTATTTT.

The chain is built from TRBV11-3 and TRBJ2-2, with a tentative D call TRBD2 (6 bases). V lost 5 bases, J lost 1 base, and 14 bases lay in between. This CDR3 has 16 amino acids. Germline V CDR1 and CDR2: SGHNT, YENEEA. The CDR3 bases are TGTGCCAGCAGCCACGCCGGGACTCAGAACACCGGGGAGCTGTTTTTT. Translated, it gives CASSHAGTQNTGELFF.

The gene calls are TRBV19 and TRBJ1-1; the D is unclear. The germline V gene encodes CDR1 LNHDA and CDR2 SQIVND (reference sequence). The CDR3 length is 13 residues. Trimming stripped 7 bases from V and 1 base from J, with 10 bases between. CDR3 in DNA: TGTGCCAGTAATGCGGTTGCGAACACTGAAGCTTTCTTT. Protein: CASNAVANTEAFF.

The chain has TRBV18 and TRBJ2-2; a weak D match, TRBD2 (6 bases). The CDR3 runs 15 residues. V was shortened by 4 bases and J by 0 bases, with 9 bases between the two germline ends. In germline, CDR1 is KGHSH, CDR2 LQKENI. Written as DNA, the CDR3 is TGTGCCAGCTCACGGAGGGATTCGAACACCGGGGAGCTGTTTTTT. Protein sequence: CASSRRDSNTGELFF.

The chain has TRBV7-9 and TRBJ1-2; TRBD1 agrees at 7 bases. This CDR3 region has 17 residues. Germline V gives CDR1 SEHNR, CDR2 FQNEAQ (reference sequence). Germline trimming cut 0 bases from V and 0 bases from J; bases unmatched to any gene: 7. The CDR3 spells CASSLAYRTGPNYGYTF. The CDR3 coding sequence is TGTGCCAGCAGCTTAGCCTACCGGACAGGTCCTAACTATGGCTACACCTTC.

The chain has TRBV10-3 and TRBJ1-6; 7 bases agree with TRBD1. The junction had 12 bases not matched to a gene; V was cut back by 10 bases and J by 9 bases. The CDR3 consists of 14 residues. Germline CDR1 reads ENHRY; CDR2 reads SYGVKD. DNA for the CDR3: TGTGCCACGCATCCGCAGGGGGAGTTTTCACCCCTCCACTTT. Amino acid sequence: CATHPQGEFSPLHF.

The gene calls are TRBV4-3 and TRBJ2-5, with 10 nucleotides matching TRBD1. Germline-derived CDR1 and CDR2 are LGHNA and YSLEER. CDR3 length: 16 amino acids. The junction had 6 bases not matched to a gene; V was cut back by 0 bases and J by 5 bases. CDR3 in amino acids: CASSQEGTGVGETQYF. In DNA form, the CDR3 reads TGCGCCAGCAGCCAAGAGGGGACAGGGGTCGGGGAGACCCAGTACTTC.

The DNA for the CDR3 is TGTGCCAGCAGTTACGTGGCGGGGGGGCCAGATACGCAGTATTTT. As protein: CASSYVAGGPDTQYF. The chain is built from TRBV6-5 and TRBJ2-3; 9 bases align to TRBD2. V lost 2 bases to trimming and J lost 4 bases; unmatched junction nucleotides: 4. There are 15 residues in the CDR3. Germline assignment: CDR1 MNHEY and CDR2 SVGAGI.